This TCR beta chain was profiled in a study of early T cells in non-severe SARS-CoV-2 infection (dated by TCRdb to the early 2020s). Context from the whole study: Bulk RNA from unsorted whole blood was used for TCR sequencing, so alpha and beta chains could not be paired.

This clonotype was counted at least ten times. Its binding antigen is unknown. No qualities accompany the bases; no much larger clone lies one base away. The method behind the library was 5' RACE. Sequenced using a NextSeq 500. Unique molecular identifiers were attached to individual cDNA molecules in the TCR library protocol so that sequencing error and PCR bias could be corrected. Both TCR alpha and beta chains were sequenced, and tight co-correlation was observed between alpha and beta sequence abundances in each sample. The authors processed their data as follows. V gene, J gene and CDR3 annotation of TCR sequences was performed with Decombinator V4. TCRs were defined as expanded if a significant change between any two time points was detected under a Poisson model with p below 0.0001. Abundances of TCRs were expressed as counts per million after normalisation to the total number of TCRs sequenced in each sample. VDJdb, accessed 1 November 2021, was searched for CMV, EBV and SARS-CoV-2 annotated TCRs, with TCRs annotated for multiple antigens excluded. TCRdb handled the public reads itself, with Q25 trimming in fastp and clone calling in MiXCR, and kept productive beta chains. Rows with one shared CDR3 protein collapse into an entry with the most common genes and DNA. The V and J calls here are based on TCRdb, not the publication. Within this sample are fewer than 50,000 distinct CDR3 sequences, with roughly 4.2% of them counted one time only. In total, the top ten clones hold just over 3% of the sample.

This was a case-control study nested in a cohort of healthcare workers in London, UK, who had nasopharyngeal swab PCR tests and blood samples taken every week. Healthcare workers were recruited during the week of the UK lockdown, between 23 and 31 March 2020, and followed weekly for up to 16 weeks. The paper's findings and limits, for the study overall: VDJdb matching was skewed toward anti-spike CD8 responses and likely underestimated virus-specific expansions by missing private and CD4 specificities.

The sequence was collected from an adult who was a healthcare worker with PCR-confirmed SARS-CoV-2 infection or an uninfected control (not recorded which). Sample: whole blood.

The CDR3 loop reads CASSLAGVTYNEQFF. The DNA is TGCGCCAGCAGCTTGGCGGGGGTGACCTACAATGAGCAGTTCTTC. This chain joins TRBV5-1 to TRBJ2-1, and TRBD2 may be the D gene, going by 6 matching bases. As encoded in the germline V gene, CDR1 is SGHRS while CDR2 is YFSETQ. CDR3 length: 15 amino acids, cysteine to phenylalanine. The CDR3 DNA has 45 bases and is translated from base 1. V drops 0 bases and J drops 2 bases, leaving 9 bases in between.